The sequence of this TCR beta chain was determined in a study of OX40 agonist ivuxolimab in advanced cancers. The overall study: Treatment of patients was with ivuxolimab, an agonistic anti-OX40 (CD134) antibody. Three patients had partial responses: one hepatocellular carcinoma, two cutaneous melanoma.

As concerns this clone: Antigen specificity is unknown.

The method was immunoSEQ multiplex PCR; TCRdb's version includes in-frame clones alone and lacks a portion of them. This sample yields some 64,000 clones, of which about four fifths are seen a single time; approximately 0.57% belongs to the top ten. The CDR3 consists of 16 residues. With V trimmed by 4 bases and J by 2 bases, 9 bases remained unmatched. Germline lookup yields CDR1 SGHAT and CDR2 FQNNGV. General study points: There was clonal expansion of CD4+ and CD8+ blood T cells by week 6 at 0.1 to 3.0 mg/kg.

The sequenced sample was CD4+ or CD8+ T cells sorted from blood, obtained in a trial of the OX40 agonist ivuxolimab. This chain uses TRBV11-2 with TRBJ2-3; 7 bases line up with TRBD2. The TCR comes from an adult with an advanced solid tumor such as melanoma, head and neck, liver or kidney cancer. In DNA form, the CDR3 reads TGTGCCAGCAGCTCCAGCCTAGCGGAAATCACAGATACGCAGTATTTT. Residues: CASSSSLAEITDTQYF.